This TCR beta chain was obtained from a study of regulatory T cells in long-lasting Graves disease (dated by TCRdb to the early 2020s). In terms of the full investigation: Persistent Graves' disease was defined as antithyroid drug treatment for over 5 years with persistently positive TSH receptor autoantibodies. Peripheral blood TCR sequencing and RNA sequencing compared persistent Graves' disease patients with newly diagnosed Graves' disease patients. The study was registered as a clinical trial and conducted in China. A total of around 35 samples underwent TCR sequencing, from about 13 patients with persistent Graves' disease and 20 or so patients with newly diagnosed Graves' disease. Antithyroid drugs had been taken for about 9.7 years on average by persistent Graves' disease patients in the clinical cohort.

This sample's time point label indicates: persistent/refractory GD, antithyroid drugs over 5 years with positive TRAb. For both TCR sequencing and RNA sequencing, RNA was extracted from PBMCs in TRIzol. The diagnosis of Graves' disease was made according to American Thyroid Association guidelines. Recruitment of patients was carried out at an endocrinology department in Xi'an, China. Each patient gave roughly 10 milliliters of peripheral blood, collected in an EDTA anticoagulant tube. Ficoll Paque Plus density gradient separation was used to isolate PBMCs, and no further T cell sorting was performed. An Agilent 2100 Bioanalyzer and agarose gel were used to check RNA quality, and a NanoDrop 2000 was used to measure RNA concentration. Many counts were recorded for this clonotype. There is no known antigen for this receptor. Per-base quality was not reported, and no clone a single base away is much larger than it.

CDR1 MDHEN and CDR2 SYDVKM were looked up in the germline V gene. The CDR3 runs 15 residues from the cysteine to the phenylalanine. Kept here is only the CDR3 DNA, which spans 45 bases and is read in frame from base 1. The germline V end is reduced by 4 bases and the J end by 5 bases; junction bases left unmatched: 8. The library relied on multiplex PCR. Sequencing was carried out with an Illumina HiSeq 4000. iRepertoire HTBI primers and Arm-PCR amplification of CDR3 regions were used to construct TCR beta libraries. Gel purification was performed on PCR products prior to sequencing. On the authors' methods: Gene usage analysis of CDR3 amino acid clonotypes relied on the approximately 60 TRBV and 15 or so TRBJ segments identified across samples. COPE and FqMerger were used to merge filtered high-quality paired reads into contigs. BLAST was used to align contigs to the IMGT TRBV, TRBD and TRBJ reference genes, and CDR3 was defined following IMGT. Any clonotype with a frequency above 0.1% was classified as a highly expanded clone. Shannon entropy served as the measure of repertoire diversity, while the Gini coefficient captured V-J evenness. A clonotype was considered public if more than one individual shared it. TCRdb reran the public reads through fastp at Q25 and MiXCR, keeping productive beta chains. Entries that share a CDR3 protein sequence are merged under the most common genes and DNA. The V and J calls here are based on TCRdb, not the publication. This sample gives 250,000 to 300,000 distinct CDR3 sequences in total; under 25% of them show up just once. Of the sample, 45% to 70% is held by the ten largest clones.

What the research found in general, with its limitations: The study examined only peripheral blood because the primary lesion, thyroid tissue, could not be accessed. Persistent disease showed preferential use of TRBV28, TRBJ1-2 and TRBJ2-5, whereas newly diagnosed disease favored TRBV20-1 and TRBJ2-1. The small sample size was acknowledged by the authors as a limitation that may reduce accuracy. Sequencing and analysis were restricted to the TCR beta chain. Persistent patients shared more public clonotypes among themselves (around 2,500) than newly diagnosed patients did (about 900). Persistent Graves' disease patients showed lower TCR Shannon entropy and fewer highly expanded clones than newly diagnosed patients, suggesting clonal expansion.

The chain links TRBV28 with TRBJ2-5, and 9 junctional nucleotides match TRBD1. The sequence derives from a female donor with Graves disease. The specimen comprised peripheral blood mononuclear cells (PBMCs), sampled when the disease was refractory, from a patient treated with antithyroid drugs. The CDR3 sequence is CASSYRGLTAETQYF. The DNA reads as follows: TGTGCCAGCAGTTACAGGGGGCTCACGGCGGAGACCCAGTACTTC.